What follows describes a single T cell receptor beta chain. Antigen: not known. The read comes to an end 3 residues before the CDR3 does, leaving the germline J gene to fill in the end. Profiling relied on immunoSEQ multiplex PCR, and the TCRdb table lists in-frame clones only, not all of them. The sample includes over 20,000 clones. In germline, CDR1 is SGHTA, CDR2 FQGNSA. The CDR3 consists of 16 residues. These data are taken from a study of T cells in women clearing cervical HPV infection. Whole-study results and caveats: Repertoire richness, not evenness, was significantly elevated in CIN3+ cases versus controls. TRBV6-7 relative abundance averaged approximately 0.1% in cases and 0.15% to 0.2% in controls.

The chain uses TRBV7-2 and TRBJ1-2; D might be TRBD1 (6 bases). This sequence was found in a woman between 18 and 69 years old with a cervical HPV16 infection that either progressed to CIN3+ or cleared (not recorded which). Sequences were obtained from blood buffy coat. The sequenced part of the CDR3 DNA is TGTGCCAGCAGCTTAGCGCCAGCGGGGGCCTACAATGAC. This translates into CASSLAPAGAYND. The full CDR3 sequence reads CASSLAPAGAYNDYTF.